The 19 T cell receptor beta chains in this list originate from one sample, sequenced in a study of CD8+ T cells in alopecia areata. RNA extraction and reverse transcription yielded cDNA as sequencing template. The data were produced by immunoSEQ multiplex PCR, yet TCRdb's version contains in-frame clones alone and is incomplete. The sample gives over 120,000 clones, around 50% of which show up once; under 7.5% is in the top ten. Source: CD4+ T cells sorted from blood, taken at week 0. These receptors originate from a human donor with alopecia areata.

This chain connects TRBV29-1 to TRBJ1-1, with D perhaps matching TRBD1 (5 bases). The CDR3 contains 13 residues. From germline, CDR1 is SQVTM and CDR2 ANQGSEA. V lost 6 bases to trimming and J lost 6 bases, with 17 bases between them. The CDR3 nucleotides are TGCAGCGTCGGGCGGCAGGGAAGGGCTGAAGCTTTCTTT. Translation: CSVGRQGRAEAFF.

The rearrangement links TRBV9 to TRBJ2-1; 10 bases agree with TRBD2. Germline V lookup: CDR1 SGDLS, CDR2 YYNGEE. J was trimmed by 15 bases and V by 4 bases; bases with no gene match: 16. The length of the CDR3 is 15 residues. The CDR3: CASSPREGAGGQRFF. CDR3 nucleotides: TGTGCCAGCAGCCCCAGGGAGGGAGCGGGGGGGCAGAGGTTCTTC.

This clone was observed a handful of times. The chain couples TRBV30 to TRBJ2-5; tentatively, D is TRBD2 (6 bases). CDR1 is GTSNPN and CDR2 is SVGIG in the germline V gene (reference sequence). This CDR3 is built from 13 residues. Trimming left V 1 base short and J 5 bases short, with 11 bases between. The CDR3 DNA reads TGTGCCTGGAGTGGCGGGGCGCCGGAGACCCAGTACTTC. It specifies CAWSGGAPETQYF. The variable domain in full, completed from reference TRBV30 and TRBJ2-5, reads SQTIHQWPATLVQPVGSPLSLECTVEGTSNPNLYWYRQAAGRGLQLLFYSVGIGQISSEVPQNLSASRPQDRQFILSSKKLLLSDSGFYLCAWSGGAPETQYFGPGTRLLVL.

A few counts support this clone. This chain joins TRBV29-1 and TRBJ2-5; 11 nucleotides align to TRBD2. The trim removed 1 base at V and 4 bases at J, leaving 5 bases unmatched. Germline assignment: CDR1 SQVTM and CDR2 ANQGSEA. CDR3 length equals 15 residues. The CDR3, as DNA: TGCAGCGTTGAAGCCGGGACTAGCGGTTTAGAGACCCAGTACTTC. Its protein is CSVEAGTSGLETQYF.

This chain links TRBV20-1 with TRBJ2-5; D gene ambiguous. From germline, CDR1 is DFQATT and CDR2 SNEGSKA (reference sequence). This CDR3 has 11 residues. Trimming cost V 2 bases and J 5 bases, with 6 bases left between them. The CDR3 nucleotides read TGCAGTGCTAGAATCGGCGAGACCCAGTACTTC. It codes for CSARIGETQYF.

The genes are TRBV7-2 and TRBJ2-4, with a weak D call TRBD1 (6 bases). This CDR3 has 11 residues. V was shortened by 5 bases and J by 14 bases, with 13 bases between the two germline ends. Looked up from germline, CDR1 is SGHTA and CDR2 is FQGNSA. CDR3 residues: CASSLRGVKYF. CDR3 DNA: TGTGCCAGCAGCCTCAGGGGCGTTAAGTACTTC.

CDR3 sequence: CSVLMNTEAFF. CDR3 bases: TGCAGCGTCCTGATGAACACTGAAGCTTTCTTT. This sequence joins TRBV29-1 and TRBJ1-1, with unresolved D. This CDR3 region has 11 residues. The V gene's germline CDR1 is SQVTM and CDR2 ANQGSEA. Trimming took 6 bases from V and 0 from J, leaving 5 bases between them.

V and J are TRBV4-2 and TRBJ2-1; D is unresolved. V lost 0 bases and J 9 bases, leaving 6 bases between the germline ends. CDR1 is LGHNA, CDR2 YNFKEQ, per germline. The CDR3 extends over 12 amino acids. CDR3 DNA: TGTGCCAGCAGCCAAGATTTGGGTGAGCAGTTCTTC. Its protein product is CASSQDLGEQFF.

The rearrangement links TRBV20-1 to TRBJ1-5; D is unresolved. Germline loops: CDR1 DFQATT, CDR2 SNEGSKA (reference sequence). The CDR3 consists of 10 residues. V lost 7 bases, J lost 4 bases, and 5 bases lay in between. CDR3 amino acids: CSVGNQPQHF. The CDR3 nucleotides are TGCAGTGTAGGTAATCAGCCCCAGCATTTT.

The chain has TRBV25-1 and TRBJ1-2; TRBD1 matches 8 bases. Germline V gene lookup returns CDR1 MGHDK and CDR2 SYGVNS. The J segment lost 6 bases and the V segment lost 2 bases, leaving 2 bases of the junction unmatched. The CDR3 totals 13 residues. DNA for the CDR3: TGTGCCAGCAGTGAAACGACAGGGGATGGCTACACCTTC. The encoded protein is CASSETTGDGYTF.

The V call is TRBV11-2, the J call TRBJ2-7; D is unclear. Germline CDR1 SGHAT, CDR2 FQNNGV. There are 10 residues in the CDR3. Trimming removed 8 bases at V and 5 bases at J, with 7 bases between. CDR3 protein: CASGRDEQYF. The CDR3 DNA reads TGTGCCAGCGGACGGGACGAGCAGTACTTC.

This chain uses TRBV29-1 with TRBJ2-1; D not certain. The CDR3 is 13 residues long. CDR1 is SQVTM and CDR2 is ANQGSEA in the germline V gene. V shed 4 bases and J shed 0 bases, with 7 bases lying between them. The CDR3 spells CSVVPFSYNEQFF. CDR3 coding DNA: TGCAGCGTTGTTCCTTTCTCCTACAATGAGCAGTTCTTC.

The J gene is TRBJ2-1, the V gene TRBV7-9, with TRBD2 identical over 10 bases. CDR3 length equals 14 residues. Unmatched junction bases numbered 1, after V lost 3 bases and J lost 5 bases. Germline assignment: CDR1 SEHNR and CDR2 FQNEAQ (reference sequence). The CDR3 DNA reads TGTGCCAGCAGCTTCGGGACTAGCGACAATGAGCAGTTCTTC. Translation: CASSFGTSDNEQFF.

This rearrangement joins TRBV4-3 to TRBJ2-1, with D possibly called TRBD1 or TRBD2 (6 bases each). The germline CDR1 and CDR2 sequences are LGHNA and YSLEER. V was trimmed by 1 base and J by 5 bases, leaving 12 bases between them. CDR3 length: 15 amino acids. The DNA for the CDR3 is TGCGCCAGCAGCCAAGTGGCGGGGACAAACAATGAGCAGTTCTTC. As protein: CASSQVAGTNNEQFF.

This clone is a singleton in its sample. One end of the junction does not line up with germline, which may come from a read error. Distinct nucleotide sequences in the sample also encode this CDR3. The V and J genes are TRBV7-7 and TRBJ2-5, with a weak D call TRBD2 (6 bases). CDR1 is SSHAT and CDR2 is FNYEAQ in the germline V gene (reference sequence). This CDR3 spans 14 amino acids. The CDR3: CASSSGGTEETQYF. In DNA, the CDR3 is TGTGCTAGCAGCTCAGGCGGGACGGAAGAGACCCAGTACTTC.

The chain couples TRBV23-1 to TRBJ2-7; D call uncertain. TRBV23-1 is reported as an ORF; its role is uncertain. The CDR3 runs 10 residues. V gave up 6 bases and J gave up 6 bases, with 6 bases separating them. CDR3 sequence: CASRMGEQYF. The CDR3 DNA follows: TGCGCCAGCAGGATGGGCGAGCAGTACTTC.

The chain couples TRBV15 to TRBJ2-5; no firm D call. The V end was cut by 0 bases, the J end by 5 bases, with 10 bases between. The CDR3 has 14 amino acids. Germline CDR1 reads LNHNV; CDR2 reads YYDKDF (reference sequence). CDR3 coding DNA: TGTGCCACCAGCAGAGATGGACCGGCCGAGACCCAGTACTTC. This encodes CATSRDGPAETQYF.

This clone occurred a few times. This chain links TRBV6-5 with TRBJ2-3; TRBD2 matches 13 bases. From germline, CDR1 is MNHEY and CDR2 SVGAGI. The CDR3 consists of 14 residues. Trimming at V came to 7 bases and at J to 7 bases, leaving 5 bases not matched to a gene. The DNA for the CDR3 is TGTGCCAGCACCACTAGCGGGGGGGTCAATACGCAGTATTTT. It translates to CASTTSGGVNTQYF.

CDR3 sequence: CSVGVRGLGGYTF. In nucleotides, the CDR3 is TGCAGCGTTGGAGTGCGGGGCCTGGGGGGCTACACCTTC. The chain couples TRBV29-1 to TRBJ1-2; a weak D match, TRBD1 (5 bases). Trimming stripped 4 bases from V and 8 bases from J, with 17 bases between. The germline V gene has CDR1 SQVTM and CDR2 ANQGSEA. There are 13 residues in the CDR3. The complete variable domain, with remaining parts taken from reference TRBV29-1 and TRBJ1-2, reads SAVISQKPSRDICQRGTSLTIQCQVDSQVTMMFWYRQQPGQSLTLIATANQGSEATYESGFVIDKFPISRPNLTFSTLTVSNMSPEDSSIYLCSVGVRGLGGYTFGSGTRLTVV.